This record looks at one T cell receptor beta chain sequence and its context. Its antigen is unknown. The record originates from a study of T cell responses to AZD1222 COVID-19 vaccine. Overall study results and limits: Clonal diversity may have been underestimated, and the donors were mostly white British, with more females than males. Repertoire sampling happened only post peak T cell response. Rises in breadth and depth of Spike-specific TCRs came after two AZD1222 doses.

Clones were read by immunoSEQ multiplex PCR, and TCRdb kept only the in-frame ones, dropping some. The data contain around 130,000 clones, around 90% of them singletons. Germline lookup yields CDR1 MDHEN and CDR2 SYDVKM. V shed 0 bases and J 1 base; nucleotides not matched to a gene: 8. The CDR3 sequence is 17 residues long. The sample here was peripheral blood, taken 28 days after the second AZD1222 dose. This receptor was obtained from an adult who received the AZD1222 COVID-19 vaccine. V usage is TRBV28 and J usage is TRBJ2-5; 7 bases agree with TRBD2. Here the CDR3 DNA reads TGTGCCAGCAGTTTATGGCTAGCGGAAGCTACCCAAGAGACCCAGTACTTC. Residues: CASSLWLAEATQETQYF.